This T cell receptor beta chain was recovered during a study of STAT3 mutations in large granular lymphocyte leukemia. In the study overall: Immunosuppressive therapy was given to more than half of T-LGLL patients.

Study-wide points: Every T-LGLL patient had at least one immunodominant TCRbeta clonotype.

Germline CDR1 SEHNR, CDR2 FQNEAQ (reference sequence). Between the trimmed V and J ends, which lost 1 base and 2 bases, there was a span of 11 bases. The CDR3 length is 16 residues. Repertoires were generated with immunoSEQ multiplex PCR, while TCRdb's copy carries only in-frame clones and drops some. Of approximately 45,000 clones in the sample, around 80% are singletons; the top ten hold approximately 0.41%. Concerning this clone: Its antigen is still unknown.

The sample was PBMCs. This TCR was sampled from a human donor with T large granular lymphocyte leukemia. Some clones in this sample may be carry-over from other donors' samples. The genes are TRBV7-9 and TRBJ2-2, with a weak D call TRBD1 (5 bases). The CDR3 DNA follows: TGTGCCAGCAGCTTAGTCACAGGAGAAAACACCGGGGAGCTGTTTTTT. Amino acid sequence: CASSLVTGENTGELFF. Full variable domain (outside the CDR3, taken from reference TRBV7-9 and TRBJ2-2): DTGVSQNPRHKITKRGQNVTFRCDPISEHNRLYWYRQTLGQGPEFLTYFQNEAQLEKSRLLSDRFSAERPKGSFSTLEIQRTEQGDSAMYLCASSLVTGENTGELFFGEGSRLTVL.